This TCR beta chain was recovered during a study of post-analysis software for immune sequencing data. Overall study findings and caveats: Controls had lower frequencies than patients of about five TRBV segments, which included TRBV5-6, TRBV5-1 and TRBV20-1.

The CDR3 runs 19 residues. CDR1 is MNHNS, CDR2 SASEGT, per germline. V was clipped by 8 bases and J by 5 bases, with 33 bases between them. Prepared TCR beta cDNA libraries contained unique molecular identifiers. A single record per CDR3 protein comes from TCRdb applying MiXCR to the PCR reads. Of 750,000 to 950,000 distinct CDR3 sequences listed, approximately 57% are singletons. On this clonotype itself: Its specificity is unknown.

Sample: blood. The sequence derives from a girl aged 5-17 years with multiple sclerosis. This chain uses TRBV6-1 with TRBJ2-5, with D possibly being TRBD1 (6 bases). The CDR3 DNA sequence: TGTGCCAGCTGGAAAAAAATCGTGGTCTGCTGGGGGCCGGGGGAGACCCAGTACTTC. Protein: CASWKKIVVCWGPGETQYF.